These 5 T cell receptor beta chains share one sample of origin, sequenced in a study of human T cells and chemical hapten exposure. As to time point: patch test 3, about 24 weeks after DPC sensitization. The treatment: therapeutic diphenylcyclopropenone sensitization with weekly scalp DPC. TCRdb re-derived calls from the RACE reads in MiXCR, one entry per CDR3 protein. This sample carries roughly 200,000 distinct CDR3 sequences, around 25% of them seen once, and the ten largest clones take roughly 2.3%. This sample comprised whole blood, obtained in connection with sensitization to the hapten diphenylcyclopropenone (DPC). The receptor source for this set is a woman aged 40 to 50 with alopecia areata. Some clones in this sample may be carry-over from other donors' samples.

This clonotype turned up a few times. The rearrangement links TRBV7-2 to TRBJ2-1, with 9 bases matching TRBD2. This CDR3 contains 15 residues. J lost 8 bases, V lost 1 base, and 6 bases had no gene match. Germline V lookup: CDR1 SGHTA, CDR2 FQGNSA. CDR3 in DNA: TGTGCCAGCAGCTTAGGTTGGGCTAGCGGGGATGAGCAGTTCTTC. Protein product: CASSLGWASGDEQFF.

The chain is built from TRBV10-3 and TRBJ1-1; a weak D match, TRBD1 (5 bases). The CDR3 runs 11 residues. Germline CDR1 ENHRY, CDR2 SYGVKD. Trimming took 5 bases from V and 7 from J, leaving 8 bases between them. The CDR3 sequence is CAISSGSEAFF. CDR3 DNA sequence: TGTGCCATCAGTTCAGGGAGTGAAGCTTTCTTT.

The gene calls are TRBV7-2 and TRBJ1-3, with 9 positions matching TRBD1. V gave up 2 bases and J gave up 0 bases; unmatched junction bases: 2. The germline V gene encodes CDR1 SGHTA and CDR2 FQGNSA. The CDR3 extends over 16 amino acids. The CDR3 reads CASSLTGGASGNTIYF. Here the CDR3 DNA reads TGTGCCAGCAGCTTAACAGGGGGCGCCTCTGGAAACACCATATATTTT.

This clonotype was counted a few times. The rearrangement links TRBV29-1 to TRBJ2-1; D perhaps matches TRBD2 (7 bases). CDR1 is SQVTM, CDR2 ANQGSEA, per germline. The ends were cut back, 5 bases at V and 6 bases at J, with 23 bases in the middle. CDR3 length equals 16 residues. CDR3: CSVFSRGAGDGNEQFF. CDR3 DNA: TGCAGCGTTTTCTCCAGGGGTGCGGGAGATGGCAATGAGCAGTTCTTC.

This clonotype was observed a handful of times. The V call is TRBV25-1, the J call TRBJ2-5, with D possibly TRBD1 on 6 matching bases. Trimming took 4 bases from V and 3 from J, leaving 12 bases between them. From germline, CDR1 is MGHDK and CDR2 SYGVNS. The CDR3 loop spans 14 amino acids. The chain's CDR3 is CASSGGQMKETQYF. The CDR3 region has the DNA TGTGCCAGCAGTGGCGGACAGATGAAAGAGACCCAGTACTTC.